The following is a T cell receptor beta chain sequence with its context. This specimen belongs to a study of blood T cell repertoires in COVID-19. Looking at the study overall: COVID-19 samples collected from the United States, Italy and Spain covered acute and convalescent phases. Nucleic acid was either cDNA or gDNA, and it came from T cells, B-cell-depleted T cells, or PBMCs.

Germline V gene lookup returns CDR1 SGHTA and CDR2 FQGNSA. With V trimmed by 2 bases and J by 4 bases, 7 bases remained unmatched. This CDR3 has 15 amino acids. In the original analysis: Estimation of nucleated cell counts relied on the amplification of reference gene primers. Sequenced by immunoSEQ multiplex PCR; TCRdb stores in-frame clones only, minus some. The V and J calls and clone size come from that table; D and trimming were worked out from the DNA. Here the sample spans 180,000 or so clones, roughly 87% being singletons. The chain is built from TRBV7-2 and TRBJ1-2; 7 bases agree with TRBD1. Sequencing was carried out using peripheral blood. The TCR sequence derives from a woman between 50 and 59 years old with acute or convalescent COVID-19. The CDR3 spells CASSLSSGGSYGYTF. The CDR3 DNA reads TGTGCCAGCAGCTTATCGTCAGGGGGTAGCTATGGCTACACCTTC.